One sample yielded the 12 T cell receptor beta chains listed below, sequenced in a study of T cell repertoires in cytomegalovirus infection. TCRdb re-analysed the reads in MiXCR, keeping a single row per CDR3 protein. In the table there are about 440,000 distinct CDR3 sequences, 30% to 40% of which are singletons. The sequencing sample was made of PBMCs. The receptors were sampled from a human donor in good health (CMV status not recorded). Some clones in this sample may be carry-over from other donors' samples.

This chain connects TRBV27 to TRBJ1-1, with 8 positions matching TRBD1. The CDR3 sequence is 15 residues long. The V gene end was trimmed by 5 bases and the J gene end by 4 bases; junction bases not matched to a gene: 9. Germline V gives CDR1 MNHEY, CDR2 SMNVEV (reference sequence). The CDR3 nucleotides are TGTGCCAGCAGTAGGACAGGGCACTTGGGCACTGAAGCTTTCTTT. As protein: CASSRTGHLGTEAFF.

Comments on this clonotype: Being one base from a much bigger clone, this may be a read error. The gene calls are TRBV28 and TRBJ1-5, with 8 bases identical to TRBD1. The CDR3 runs 15 residues. Germline V gene sequence: CDR1 MDHEN, CDR2 SYDVKM. CDR3 sequence: CARSLRQGASQPQHF. CDR3 sequence (DNA): TGTGCCCGCAGTTTGAGGCAGGGGGCCTCTCAGCCCCAGCATTTT.

This chain links TRBV3-1 with TRBJ1-2; D remains unclear. Germline CDR1 reads LGHDT; CDR2 reads YNNKEL (reference sequence). CDR3 size: 15 residues. V lost 1 base and J 0 bases, leaving 9 bases between the germline ends. The CDR3 nucleotides read TGTGCCAGCAGCCAAGTCTTCATTCCTAACTATGGCTACACCTTC. It yields the protein CASSQVFIPNYGYTF.

The J gene is TRBJ1-1, the V gene TRBV20-1, with D hard to call. Germline V lookup: CDR1 DFQATT, CDR2 SNEGSKA (reference sequence). V lost 5 bases and J 4 bases, leaving 8 bases between the germline ends. The CDR3 totals 11 residues. CDR3 coding DNA: TGCAGTGCTGCCGGCGGCACTGAAGCTTTCTTT. Amino acids: CSAAGGTEAFF.

This clonotype was counted ten times or more. This chain joins TRBV7-2 and TRBJ2-4, with 14 positions matching TRBD2. V was clipped by 5 bases and J by 0 bases; unmatched bases: 6. The CDR3 contains 18 residues. Germline assignment: CDR1 SGHTA and CDR2 FQGNSA. The DNA of the CDR3 is TGTGCCAGCAGCCCCGGACTAGCGGGGGGTCTAGCCAAAAACATTCAGTACTTC. Amino acid sequence: CASSPGLAGGLAKNIQYF.

This chain's CDR3 is CASSQDLTDQQFF. CDR3 DNA: TGCGCCAGCAGCCAAGATCTGACTGATCAGCAGTTCTTC. The chain employs TRBV4-3 and TRBJ2-1, with D hard to call. V lost 0 bases, J lost 11 bases, and 11 bases lay in between. Per germline, CDR1 LGHNA and CDR2 YSLEER. The CDR3 consists of 13 residues.

The V and J genes are TRBV20-1 and TRBJ2-1; maybe TRBD2 (7 bases). The CDR3 is made up of 14 amino acids. From germline, CDR1 is DFQATT and CDR2 SNEGSKA (reference sequence). Trimming stripped 6 bases from V and 2 bases from J, with 14 bases between. CDR3 loop: CSATRGGAYNEQFF. CDR3 nucleotide sequence: TGCAGTGCCACGAGAGGGGGGGCCTACAATGAGCAGTTCTTC.

This clonotype has more than one count but fewer than ten. The rearrangement uses TRBV30 and TRBJ1-5; tentatively, D is TRBD1 (6 bases). Germline loops: CDR1 GTSNPN, CDR2 SVGIG (reference sequence). This CDR3 has 14 residues. V was clipped by 3 bases and J by 4 bases, with 13 bases between them. The CDR3 region has the DNA TGTGCCTGGAGCTCAGGACAGCCAAATCAGCCCCAGCATTTT. Protein product: CAWSSGQPNQPQHF.

In DNA form, the CDR3 reads TGTGCCAGCAGCTTAGCACACATCACAGATACGCAGTATTTT. This codes for CASSLAHITDTQYF. V usage is TRBV11-2 and J usage is TRBJ2-3, with D hard to call. Trimming cost V 1 base and J 2 bases, with 7 bases left between them. Germline V CDR1 and CDR2: SGHAT, FQNNGV. The CDR3 extends over 14 amino acids.

The chain couples TRBV7-2 to TRBJ2-5, with 11 bases fitting TRBD2. Looked up from germline, CDR1 is SGHTA and CDR2 is FQGNSA. CDR3 length equals 21 residues. V trimming: 8 bases; J trimming: 2 bases; junction bases outside the gene matches: 25. The CDR3 loop reads CASPLAPSASGGSGRQETQYF. Here the CDR3 DNA reads TGTGCCAGCCCCCTAGCTCCGTCGGCTAGCGGGGGGTCGGGTAGGCAAGAGACCCAGTACTTC.

The J gene is TRBJ1-2, the V gene TRBV7-9; D might be TRBD1 (5 bases). Trimming pared 0 bases from V and 2 bases from J, leaving 10 bases between. CDR3 length: 15 amino acids. Germline V gene sequence: CDR1 SEHNR, CDR2 FQNEAQ (reference sequence). The CDR3 reads CASSLASGGNYGYTF. CDR3 in DNA: TGTGCCAGCAGCTTAGCGTCTGGGGGGAACTATGGCTACACCTTC.

A few counts support this clonotype. V is TRBV18 and J is TRBJ2-7, with 8 nucleotides matching TRBD1. Per germline, CDR1 KGHSH and CDR2 LQKENI. This CDR3 is 16 amino acids long. V shed 4 bases and J 5 bases; nucleotides not matched to a gene: 13. DNA for the CDR3: TGTGCCAGCTCACTTTTCGGACAGGGAAAGGAGAACGAGCAGTACTTC. Translated, it gives CASSLFGQGKENEQYF.